One and the same sample provided the 30 T cell receptor beta chains below, sequenced in a study of cytomegalovirus exposure and HLA in healthy donors. Amplification used 60 Vbeta primers and 13 Jbeta primers. The assay was immunoSEQ multiplex PCR, and TCRdb's table has in-frame clones only and misses some. The repertoire includes some 200,000 clones, over 80% of them detected once, and approximately 0.71% sits in the top ten. The sample consisted of PBMCs. All receptors come from a boy aged 2-9 years in good health and CMV-seronegative.

This clone came up a few times. The gene calls are TRBV5-5 and TRBJ1-1, with 10 bases matching TRBD1. Germline V gives CDR1 SGHKS, CDR2 YYEKEE (reference sequence). Losses at the gene ends were 1 base for V and 11 bases for J; bases not matched to a gene: 11. The CDR3 length is 15 residues. This chain's CDR3 is CASSLWGTGVSSAFF. As DNA, the CDR3 is TGTGCCAGCAGCTTGTGGGGGACAGGGGTTTCTTCGGCTTTCTTT.

This clone showed up just once. The chain carries TRBV28 and TRBJ2-3; 9 nucleotides match TRBD1. The CDR3 totals 15 residues. The germline CDR1 and CDR2 sequences are MDHEN and SYDVKM. J lost 3 bases, V lost 6 bases, and 7 bases had no gene match. CDR3 protein: CASSWDRERTDTQYF. The CDR3 nucleotides are TGTGCCAGCAGCTGGGACAGGGAGAGAACAGATACGCAGTATTTT. Full variable domain (rest looked up from reference TRBV28 and TRBJ2-3): DVKVTQSSRYLVKRTGEKVFLECVQDMDHENMFWYRQDPGLGLRLIYFSYDVKMKEKGDIPEGYSVSREKKERFSLILESASTNQTSMYLCASSWDRERTDTQYFGPGTRLTVL.

This chain links TRBV15 with TRBJ2-5; 8 bases line up with TRBD1. With 5 bases clipped from V and 7 bases from J, the junction kept 9 bases outside the gene matches. The CDR3 contains 14 residues. The germline CDR1 and CDR2 sequences are LNHNV and YYDKDF (reference sequence). The chain's CDR3 is CATSLRDRPGTQYF. For the CDR3, the DNA is TGTGCCACCAGCCTCCGGGACAGGCCGGGGACCCAGTACTTC.

The genes are TRBV9 and TRBJ1-2; a possible D gene is TRBD1 (6 bases). The CDR3 contains 17 residues. Germline V lookup: CDR1 SGDLS, CDR2 YYNGEE. The ends were cut back, 0 bases at V and 8 bases at J, with 23 bases in the middle. For the CDR3, the DNA is TGTGCCAGCAGCGTAGAGTCTTCCGGGCAGGGGAGTCAGGGCTACACCTTC. It yields the protein CASSVESSGQGSQGYTF.

J is TRBJ1-4 and V is TRBV6-1; D not resolved. Germline CDR1 reads MNHNS; CDR2 reads SASEGT. The ends were cut back, 5 bases at V and 0 bases at J, with 7 bases in the middle. The CDR3 is 14 residues long. In nucleotides, the CDR3 is TGTGCCAGCAGTTATTCTCCAACTAATGAAAAACTGTTTTTT. Translated, it gives CASSYSPTNEKLFF.

As for this clone: A read error may produce the germline difference seen at one junction end. The chain employs TRBV7-7 and TRBJ2-1; D call uncertain. This CDR3 region has 13 residues. Germline V lookup: CDR1 SSHAT, CDR2 FNYEAQ (reference sequence). The CDR3 protein is CASSKAHGNEQFF. CDR3 bases: TGTGCTAGCAGCAAAGCACACGGGAATGAGCAGTTCTTC.

The rearrangement joins TRBV6-1 to TRBJ1-1; TRBD1 matches 8 bases. The junction had 5 bases not matched to a gene; V was cut back by 4 bases and J by 7 bases. CDR1 MNHNS and CDR2 SASEGT come from the germline V gene. This CDR3 comprises 13 residues. CDR3 sequence reads: CASSVGQEVEAFF. CDR3 nucleotide sequence: TGTGCCAGCAGTGTGGGACAGGAGGTTGAAGCTTTCTTT.

CDR3 amino acids: CASSPDLGSRNEKLFF. CDR3 nucleotide sequence: TGCGCCAGCAGTCCCGATCTCGGTAGCAGAAATGAAAAACTGTTTTTT. The rearrangement joins TRBV5-1 to TRBJ1-4; D remains ambiguous. CDR3 length: 16 residues. Germline CDR1 SGHRS, CDR2 YFSETQ. V lost 5 bases and J lost 5, with 19 bases in between.

V is TRBV29-1 and J is TRBJ2-1; no clear D. This CDR3 has 14 residues. Per the germline V gene, CDR1 is SQVTM and CDR2 is ANQGSEA. V was trimmed by 6 bases and J by 5 bases, leaving 17 bases between them. The CDR3 sequence: CSVPLDSVDNEQFF. DNA of the CDR3: TGCAGCGTACCTCTAGACTCCGTCGACAATGAGCAGTTCTTC.

The chain carries TRBV5-1 and TRBJ2-7, with D perhaps TRBD1 (6 bases). V was cut by 1 base and J by 6 bases, with 17 bases left in between. Germline CDR1 reads SGHRS; CDR2 reads YFSETQ. This CDR3 has 15 amino acids. The CDR3 loop is CASSLIGGSPREQYF. The CDR3 nucleotides are TGCGCCAGCAGCTTGATTGGGGGCTCCCCCCGCGAGCAGTACTTC.

The chain carries TRBV12-5 and TRBJ1-6, with 8 bases lining up with TRBD1. The CDR3 totals 15 residues. Germline lookup yields CDR1 LGHNT and CDR2 FRNRAP. After removal of 1 base from V and 6 bases from J, the junction contained 2 bases not matched to a gene. Written as DNA, the CDR3 is TGTGCTAGTGGTTTGGGGACAGGGTTTAATTCACCCCTCCACTTT. It encodes CASGLGTGFNSPLHF. The whole variable domain, remainder taken from reference TRBV12-5 and TRBJ1-6, is DARVTQTPRHKVTEMGQEVTMRCQPILGHNTVFWYRQTMMQGLELLAYFRNRAPLDDSGMPKDRFSAEMPDATLATLKIQPSEPRDSAVYFCASGLGTGFNSPLHFGNGTRLTVT.

The chain joins TRBV30 to TRBJ2-2, with 9 bases matching TRBD1. V was pared by 5 bases and J by 6 bases, with 7 bases of the junction left unmatched. Germline lookup yields CDR1 GTSNPN and CDR2 SVGIG (reference sequence). The CDR3 sequence is 14 residues long. The CDR3 sequence is CAWWNRGRAGELFF. The CDR3 DNA sequence: TGTGCCTGGTGGAACAGGGGGCGGGCCGGGGAGCTGTTTTTT.

The chain's CDR3 is CASSHREGSTDTQYF. Written as DNA, the CDR3 is TGTGCCAGCAGCCATAGGGAGGGCAGCACAGATACGCAGTATTTT. The chain employs TRBV6-5 and TRBJ2-3; 7 positions match TRBD2. The germline V gene encodes CDR1 MNHEY and CDR2 SVGAGI. Losses at the gene ends were 6 bases for V and 0 bases for J; bases not matched to a gene: 6. This CDR3 has 15 amino acids.

V gene TRBV27 combines with J gene TRBJ1-1, with a possible D match to TRBD1 (6 bases). Germline V gene data show CDR1 as MNHEY and CDR2 as SMNVEV (reference sequence). This CDR3 has 15 residues. Trimming removed 0 bases from V and 6 bases from J, with 14 bases in between. The CDR3 sequence: CASSLSAGAGSEAFF. The CDR3 DNA sequence: TGTGCCAGCAGTTTATCAGCGGGGGCTGGCTCTGAAGCTTTCTTT.

The rearrangement links TRBV6-1 to TRBJ2-7, with TRBD2 as a possible D gene (6 bases). The V gene lost 6 bases and the J gene lost 0 bases, with 12 bases spanning the gap. This CDR3 is built from 14 residues. Germline CDR1 MNHNS, CDR2 SASEGT. The chain's CDR3 is CASRAPGDSYEQYF. CDR3 in DNA: TGTGCCAGCAGGGCCCCGGGAGACTCCTACGAGCAGTACTTC.

This clone came up a few times. The V call is TRBV27, the J call TRBJ2-2; D is unresolved. The V gene's germline CDR1 is MNHEY and CDR2 SMNVEV (reference sequence). The CDR3 is made up of 12 amino acids. Trimming took 5 bases from V and 2 from J, leaving 3 bases between them. CDR3 nucleotide sequence: TGTGCCAGCAGTCATAACACCGGGGAGCTGTTTTTT. Translated: CASSHNTGELFF.

The table lists this clone with a count of one. The CDR3 sequence: CAWSVGQGANEQYF. The CDR3 coding sequence is TGTGCCTGGAGTGTAGGCCAGGGGGCCAACGAGCAGTACTTC. This chain connects TRBV30 to TRBJ2-7, with TRBD1 identical over 8 bases. Trimming cost V 0 bases and J 5 bases; bases outside gene matches: 6. The CDR3 is 14 residues long. Germline assignment: CDR1 GTSNPN and CDR2 SVGIG (reference sequence).

The V and J genes are TRBV19 and TRBJ2-7, with 13 bases aligning to TRBD2. The germline V gene has CDR1 LNHDA and CDR2 SQIVND (reference sequence). The CDR3 sequence is 16 residues long. The J segment lost 7 bases and the V segment lost 5 bases, leaving 11 bases of the junction unmatched. The CDR3 bases are TGTGCCAGTAGTTCTTACGGACTAGCGGGGGTAGGAGAGCAGTACTTC. Protein sequence: CASSSYGLAGVGEQYF.

The rearrangement links TRBV7-8 to TRBJ1-2, with a possible D match to TRBD1 (6 bases). This CDR3 is built from 14 residues. Per the germline V gene, CDR1 is SGHVS and CDR2 is FQNEAQ. V was cut by 0 bases and J by 4 bases, with 9 bases left in between. The DNA of the CDR3 is TGTGCCAGCAGCTTAGCTAGGGGGTTCTATGGCTACACCTTC. Protein product: CASSLARGFYGYTF.

Remarks on this clone: A junction boundary mismatches the germline segment, possibly from a read error. The CDR3 spells CSSSFPDRGDGYTF. CDR3 nucleotide sequence: TGTTCCAGCAGCTTCCCCGACAGGGGGGATGGCTACACCTTC. The chain combines TRBV7-9 with TRBJ1-2, with 9 bases lining up with TRBD1. Germline V gene lookup returns CDR1 SEHNR and CDR2 FQNEAQ (reference sequence). The CDR3 consists of 14 residues. The variable domain in full, with the rest retrieved from reference TRBV7-9 and TRBJ1-2, is DTGVSQNPRHKITKRGQNVTFRCDPISEHNRLYWYRQTLGQGPEFLTYFQNEAQLEKSRLLSDRFSAERPKGSFSTLEIQRTEQGDSAMYLCSSSFPDRGDGYTFGSGTRLTVV.

V gene TRBV25-1 combines with J gene TRBJ2-2; 8 nucleotides match TRBD1. The CDR3 has 16 amino acids. From germline, CDR1 is MGHDK and CDR2 SYGVNS. With V trimmed by 6 bases and J by 3 bases, 9 bases remained unmatched. CDR3 DNA sequence: TGTGCCAGCAGGCCATCAGACAGGGGCGACACCGGGGAGCTGTTTTTT. Protein: CASRPSDRGDTGELFF.

The chain uses TRBV9 and TRBJ2-1, with D possibly being TRBD2 (7 bases). Looked up from germline, CDR1 is SGDLS and CDR2 is YYNGEE. Trimming shortened V by 1 base and J by 7 bases, and 15 bases separated the two germline ends. This CDR3 contains 15 residues. CDR3: CASSVRGGVLNEQFF. The CDR3 DNA sequence: TGTGCCAGCAGCGTAAGAGGGGGGGTACTGAATGAGCAGTTCTTC. Full variable domain (missing parts from reference TRBV9 and TRBJ2-1): DSGVTQTPKHLITATGQRVTLRCSPRSGDLSVYWYQQSLDQGLQFLIQYYNGEERAKGNILERFSAQQFPDLHSELNLSSLELGDSALYFCASSVRGGVLNEQFFGPGTRLTVL.

This clone was observed a few times. The gene calls are TRBV7-2 and TRBJ2-7; D not certain. The V gene's germline CDR1 is SGHTA and CDR2 FQGNSA. V lost 5 bases to trimming and J lost 3 bases, with 17 bases between them. The CDR3 totals 15 residues. CDR3 DNA: TGTGCCAGCAGCCCGGAGTCAGACGTTCACTACGAGCAGTACTTC. Protein product: CASSPESDVHYEQYF.

The chain carries TRBV2 and TRBJ2-5; 14 bases are shared with TRBD2. The J segment lost 5 bases and the V segment lost 9 bases, leaving 5 bases of the junction unmatched. CDR1 is SNHLY, CDR2 FYNNEI, per germline. The CDR3 covers 14 residues. CDR3 DNA: TGTGCCAGGAGACGGACTAGCGGGAGGGAGACCCAGTACTTC. This translates into CARRRTSGRETQYF.

Of note for this clone: This sample also contains other DNA sequences that code for the same CDR3. The chain carries TRBV13 and TRBJ1-2, with 12 nucleotides matching TRBD1. Germline assignment: CDR1 PRHDT and CDR2 FYEKMQ (reference sequence). V shed 3 bases, J shed 6 bases, and the junction held 5 bases outside the gene matches. The CDR3 has 15 amino acids. Written as DNA, the CDR3 is TGTGCCAGCAGCTTTGGGACAGGGGGCGCGAATGGCTACACCTTC. Protein sequence: CASSFGTGGANGYTF.

V usage is TRBV15 and J usage is TRBJ2-3; 13 nucleotides align to TRBD2. This CDR3 spans 15 amino acids. The V segment lost 4 bases and the J segment 4 bases; nucleotides outside the gene matches: 2. CDR1 is LNHNV and CDR2 is YYDKDF in the germline V gene (reference sequence). Here the CDR3 reads CATSTTSGRPDTQYF. CDR3 nucleotide sequence: TGTGCCACCAGCACGACTAGCGGGAGGCCAGATACGCAGTATTTT.

The V call is TRBV6-5, the J call TRBJ2-2; tentative D call: TRBD1 (6 bases). CDR1 is MNHEY, CDR2 SVGAGI, per germline. Trimming cost V 5 bases and J 10 bases, with 20 bases left between them. This CDR3 contains 15 residues. For the CDR3, the DNA is TGTGCCAGCAGTCCAAGGGGGATAGTGATGGAGGAGCTGTTTTTT. Translated: CASSPRGIVMEELFF.

For the CDR3, the DNA is TGTGCCTGGAGTCCAGGGGGCGGTGGGGCTTTCTTT. It codes for CAWSPGGGGAFF. The chain combines TRBV30 with TRBJ1-1; 8 bases fit TRBD1. The V and J ends lost 2 bases and 11 bases, in that order; junction bases with no gene match: 7. From germline, CDR1 is GTSNPN and CDR2 SVGIG (reference sequence). The CDR3 is made up of 12 amino acids.

The chain couples TRBV30 to TRBJ2-1; TRBD2 is a possible D gene (7 bases). CDR1 is GTSNPN, CDR2 SVGIG, per germline (reference sequence). This CDR3 is built from 13 residues. Trimming took off 1 base at V and 5 bases at J, with 9 bases between the two ends. The CDR3 protein is CAWSAGGHNEQFF. The DNA of the CDR3 is TGTGCCTGGAGTGCGGGGGGCCACAATGAGCAGTTCTTC. The full variable domain, completed using reference TRBV30 and TRBJ2-1, is SQTIHQWPATLVQPVGSPLSLECTVEGTSNPNLYWYRQAAGRGLQLLFYSVGIGQISSEVPQNLSASRPQDRQFILSSKKLLLSDSGFYLCAWSAGGHNEQFFGPGTRLTVL.

The chain has TRBV5-1 and TRBJ2-1, with TRBD2 matching 14 bases. The junction had 7 bases not matched to a gene; V was cut back by 0 bases and J by 8 bases. CDR3 length: 17 amino acids. The germline CDR1 and CDR2 sequences are SGHRS and YFSETQ. CDR3 bases: TGCGCCAGCAGCTTGGTGAGACTAGCGGGAGGGCCCGATGAGCAGTTCTTC. Amino acid sequence: CASSLVRLAGGPDEQFF. The variable domain in full, completed from reference TRBV5-1 and TRBJ2-1, reads KAGVTQTPRYLIKTRGQQVTLSCSPISGHRSVSWYQQTPGQGLQFLFEYFSETQRNKGNFPGRFSGRQFSNSRSEMNVSTLELGDSALYLCASSLVRLAGGPDEQFFGPGTRLTVL.